This T cell receptor (beta chain) originates from a study of tumor-infiltrating lymphocytes in primary liver carcinoma (dated by TCRdb to about 2017). Concerning the study at large: Of the five patients, three men and two women aged 30 to 69 years, four had hepatocellular carcinoma and one had combined HCC and intrahepatic cholangiocarcinoma. The five patients had tumors staged T1-T3 N0M0, with maximum diameters ranging from roughly 4.2 to 11 cm. Roughly 3.65 to 8 million productive TCRbeta reads were obtained per sample, and no significant difference in read depth was found between tissue types. TCRbeta repertoire sequencing, expression microarrays and whole-exome sequencing were combined in the study across five regions of each liver tumor, with adjacent normal tissue and blood also included. A total of roughly 35 specimens from 5 patients, comprising about 25 tumor regions, 5 adjacent noncancerous liver tissues and 5 peripheral blood samples, were covered by TCRbeta repertoire sequencing. Repertoires from technical replicates were highly reproducible, with mean shared-clone rates roughly 0.86 and correlation coefficients above 0.98. Broad study findings and their caveats: Because only the TCR beta chain was sequenced and unpaired alpha chains were not captured, true repertoire diversity is likely underestimated. Since the samples were bulk and unsorted, there was no way to compare CD4+ and CD8+ T cell repertoires. The study included only a few patients, and the authors note findings should be validated in a larger study. The top 250 clones accounted for a significantly greater share of the repertoire in tumors than in blood (p = 0.039). Repertoire overlap was found to be higher between tumor regions (mean roughly 36%) than between tumor-adjacent (roughly 17%) or tumor-blood (about 14%) pairs, consistent with antigen-driven expansion.

Total RNA and DNA were co-extracted from 20-30 mg of bulk tissue with the AllPrep DNA/RNA mini kit, without cell sorting. Between late 2015 and March 2016, five patients in China with histopathologically diagnosed primary liver carcinoma had their tumors surgically resected. Chronic HBV infection was present in the patients, and the patients were treatment-naive at sampling. Each fresh piece of tumor and adjacent tissue was cut in two, with one half stored in RNAlater at -80 degrees C and the other half sent for histology. The CDR3 has 13 amino acids, counting the end cysteine and phenylalanine. Only the CDR3 part of the read is kept: 39 bases, read in frame from the first base. CDR1 and CDR2 are read off the germline V gene (reference sequence) as SGHAT and FQDESV. A constant-region primer and ProtoScript II reverse transcriptase were used to reverse-transcribe TCRbeta-specific cDNA from approximately 500 ng total RNA. Construction of the TCRbeta libraries relied on three nested rounds of multiplex PCR, following a slightly modified ARM-PCR procedure. Each of the first two PCR rounds ran for about 9 cycles and used multiplex TRBV1-TRBV30 forward primers together with a Cbeta reverse primer. Sample barcodes and Illumina adapters were added in a final 25-cycle PCR using Deep VentR polymerase. Before sequencing, amplicons of 200-500 bp were gel-purified using a QIAquick gel extraction kit. The TCRbeta amplicons were sequenced with 250-bp paired-end reads on an Illumina HiSeq 2500. Turning to the authors' computational methods: Quality trimming of reads was performed with Trimmomatic v0.33, and paired reads were merged with FLASH v1.2.11 so that full CDR3 sequences could be recovered. MiGEC v1.2.1b assigned V, D and J germline segments to the rearranged TCRbeta sequences. Clonotype statistics and Shannon-Wiener diversity indices were calculated with VDJtools v1.0.0. To reduce sampling bias, subsequent analyses other than the diversity analysis used only the 250 most abundant clonotypes in each sample. Starting from the raw public reads, TCRdb applied fastp trimming at Q25, assembled clones with MiXCR and retained in-frame beta chains. Here each entry gathers all rows of one CDR3 protein and keeps the most common genes and DNA. The V and J calls shown here were made by TCRdb, not taken from the authors' results. For this sample the table gives 40,000 or so distinct CDR3 sequences, of which around 75% were detected only once. The ten largest clones take up 35% to 45% of the sample.

Notes on this clonotype: Its specific antigen is unknown. At one end the junction does not follow the germline gene, possibly because of a read error.

This receptor was obtained from a woman in her twenties or thirties with primary liver carcinoma and hepatitis B virus infection. The source material was tumor-adjacent normal liver tissue. The rearranged segments are TRBV11-1 and TRBJ2-7, with no confident D gene call. CDR3 protein: CASSSGYLREQYF. The nucleotide sequence is TGCGCCAGCAGTTCAGGATACCTCCGCGAGCAGTACTTC.